This TCR beta chain was retrieved from a study of shared clonotypes between healthy human individuals. Study outcomes and limitations: Larger richness was generally estimated for naive than memory subsets.

Into CD45RA+ naive and CD45RA-negative memory subsets, the CD4+ cells were split. This clone was detected only a few times. The antigen is undetermined. In the same sample, other DNA sequences code for this CDR3. Original analysis: Filtering differed for immunoSEQ, which gave only junction sequences without quality scores. TCRdb's copy holds only in-frame clones and misses some; the assay was immunoSEQ multiplex PCR. Clonal size and the V and J genes are those of that table, whereas D and trimming came from the DNA. The table shows 850,000 to 1,100,000 clones, with 70% to 85% occurring only once. The CDR3 extends over 11 amino acids. Trimming took off 4 bases at V and 1 base at J, with 4 bases between the two ends. Looked up from germline, CDR1 is DFQATT and CDR2 is SNEGSKA (reference sequence).

The TCR originated in a man in his late teens or twenties in good health. Some clones in this sample may be carry-over from other donors' samples. J is TRBJ1-2 and V is TRBV20-1; D gene ambiguous. The sequenced sample was memory CD4+ T cells from PBMCs. This sample's subset: CD45RA-negative fraction. The CDR3 nucleotides are TGCAGTGCTACGATTAACTATGGCTACACCTTC. The encoded protein is CSATINYGYTF.